These 13 T cell receptor beta chains originate from one sample sequenced in a study of response to subunit inactivated influenza vaccine (dated by TCRdb to the late 2010s). Receptor libraries were prepared by RT-PCR. Sequencing instrument: Illumina HiSeq 2500. TCRdb reprocessed the public reads (quality trimming at Q25 with fastp, clone calling with MiXCR) and kept in-frame beta chains. Identical CDR3 proteins give one entry, which carries the most common genes and DNA. The sample table records some 190,000 distinct CDR3 sequences; around 15% of these occur just once. About 28% of the sample lies in the top ten. The starting material was CD8+ T cells sorted from PBMCs, obtained 5 days after vaccination. These receptors came from a man over 45 who received an inactivated influenza vaccine. Donor details come from another sample of the same person, matched by shared clones.

In DNA, the CDR3 is TGTGCCAGCAGCCAACGAGCCACTAATGAAAAACTGTTTTTT. This sequence encodes CASSQRATNEKLFF. The chain employs TRBV4-2 and TRBJ1-4; D call uncertain. CDR3 size: 14 residues. V lost 2 bases and J 2 bases, leaving 6 bases between the germline ends. Germline V gene sequence: CDR1 LGHNA, CDR2 YNFKEQ.

This clonotype was detected only a few times. V and J are TRBV3-1 and TRBJ1-5; D not resolved. CDR3 size: 15 residues. Germline CDR1 reads LGHDT; CDR2 reads YNNKEL (reference sequence). The V end lost 3 bases, the J end lost 1 base, and 10 bases lay between the germline ends. The CDR3: CASSHSGWSNQPQHF. DNA for the CDR3: TGTGCCAGCAGCCATTCGGGTTGGAGCAATCAGCCCCAGCATTTT.

This clonotype has only a few counts. The chain joins TRBV15 to TRBJ1-4, with 7 bases aligning to TRBD1. J lost 0 bases, V lost 7 bases, and 11 bases had no gene match. Per the germline V gene, CDR1 is LNHNV and CDR2 is YYDKDF (reference sequence). The CDR3 runs to 17 residues. CDR3 nucleotide sequence: TGTGCCACCAAACAGGGGCCCCACAAATCAACTAATGAAAAACTGTTTTTT. This encodes CATKQGPHKSTNEKLFF.

This clonotype showed up just a few times. DNA for the CDR3: TGTGCCAGCAGCCCACAGGGTGACTATGGCTACACCTTC. This encodes CASSPQGDYGYTF. V and J are TRBV7-2 and TRBJ1-2, with D perhaps matching TRBD1 (6 bases). V was shortened by 5 bases and J by 3 bases, with 10 bases between the two germline ends. This CDR3 has 13 amino acids. Germline assignment: CDR1 SGHTA and CDR2 FQGNSA. Drawing the rest from reference TRBV7-2 and TRBJ1-2, the complete variable domain is GAGVSQSPSNKVTEKGKDVELRCDPISGHTALYWYRQSLGQGLEFLIYFQGNSAPDKSGLPSDRFSAERTGGSVSTLTIQRTQQEDSAVYLCASSPQGDYGYTFGSGTRLTVV.

The chain couples TRBV12-3 or TRBV12-4 to TRBJ2-7, with 7 bases that match TRBD1. The V segment lost 5 bases and the J segment 3 bases; nucleotides outside the gene matches: 7. The CDR3 runs to 14 residues. The CDR3 sequence: CASSLSGTDYEQYF. CDR3 in DNA: TGTGCCAGCAGTCTCTCCGGGACAGACTACGAGCAGTACTTC.

This clonotype has only a few counts. The genes are TRBV7-2 and TRBJ2-2; D remains ambiguous. The CDR3 runs 14 residues. V was pared by 2 bases and J by 3 bases, with 7 bases between. Germline V CDR1 and CDR2: SGHTA, FQGNSA. CDR3 in amino acids: CASSLYGYTGELFF. CDR3 coding DNA: TGTGCCAGCAGCTTATATGGCTACACCGGGGAGCTGTTTTTT.

This chain connects TRBV7-9 to TRBJ2-1; no clear D. Trimming stripped 5 bases from V and 8 bases from J, with 13 bases between. This CDR3 contains 13 residues. Per the germline V gene, CDR1 is SEHNR and CDR2 is FQNEAQ (reference sequence). CDR3 in DNA: TGTGCCAGCAGCGTTCCGTCGGAGCATGAGCAGTTCTTC. This translates into CASSVPSEHEQFF.

The chain is built from TRBV10-3 and TRBJ1-3; D uncertain. V was clipped by 8 bases and J by 4 bases, with 3 bases between them. The germline gives CDR1 ENHRY, CDR2 SYGVKD. This CDR3 region has 10 residues. CDR3 sequence: CAIAGNTIYF. The CDR3 DNA is TGTGCCATCGCAGGAAACACCATATATTTT.

The table lists this clonotype with a few counts. The chain has TRBV19 and TRBJ2-7; D possibly corresponds to TRBD2 (5 bases). The CDR3 is made up of 12 amino acids. Per germline, CDR1 LNHDA and CDR2 SQIVND (reference sequence). The germline V and J ends were trimmed by 4 bases and 5 bases, with 9 bases remaining between them. The CDR3 sequence is CASSTYGDEQYF. In nucleotides, the CDR3 is TGTGCCAGTAGTACCTACGGGGACGAGCAGTACTTC. Full variable domain (outside the CDR3, taken from reference TRBV19 and TRBJ2-7): DGGITQSPKYLFRKEGQNVTLSCEQNLNHDAMYWYRQDPGQGLRLIYYSQIVNDFQKGDIAEGYSVSREKKESFPLTVTSAQKNPTAFYLCASSTYGDEQYFGPGTRLTVT.

The chain has TRBV2 and TRBJ2-3, with D maybe TRBD2 (6 bases). Germline CDR1 reads SNHLY; CDR2 reads FYNNEI. V was cut by 6 bases and J by 0 bases, with 10 bases left in between. This CDR3 region has 14 residues. This chain's CDR3 is CASRVAGSTDTQYF. DNA for the CDR3: TGTGCCAGCAGGGTGGCGGGAAGCACAGATACGCAGTATTTT. The variable domain in full, completed from reference TRBV2 and TRBJ2-3, reads EPEVTQTPSHQVTQMGQEVILRCVPISNHLYFYWYRQILGQKVEFLVSFYNNEISEKSEIFDDQFSVERPDGSNFTLKIRSTKLEDSAMYFCASRVAGSTDTQYFGPGTRLTVL.

This clonotype came up many times. The chain carries TRBV9 and TRBJ1-2, with D possibly being TRBD1 (5 bases). The CDR3 loop spans 14 amino acids. Germline values: CDR1 SGDLS, CDR2 YYNGEE. Trimming stripped 3 bases from V and 4 bases from J, with 13 bases between. The CDR3 region is CASSALGGGYGYTF. CDR3 DNA sequence: TGTGCCAGCAGCGCCTTGGGGGGAGGCTATGGCTACACCTTC.

This clonotype showed up just a few times. V is TRBV28 and J is TRBJ2-7; D tentatively fits TRBD1 or TRBD2 (6 bases each). Looked up from germline, CDR1 is MDHEN and CDR2 is SYDVKM. The CDR3 contains 18 residues. V was pared by 6 bases and J by 3 bases, with 27 bases between. The CDR3: CASSQVLPSWGAHYEQYF. The DNA for the CDR3 is TGTGCCAGCAGCCAAGTTCTCCCCTCGTGGGGGGCGCACTACGAGCAGTACTTC.

The chain joins TRBV4-2 to TRBJ1-1; D remains ambiguous. Germline V gene lookup returns CDR1 LGHNA and CDR2 YNFKEQ. The CDR3 covers 16 residues. The V and J ends lost 1 base and 0 bases respectively, with 12 bases between them. The CDR3 loop is CASSQGAASMNTEAFF. CDR3 bases: TGTGCCAGCAGCCAAGGCGCGGCCAGCATGAACACTGAAGCTTTCTTT.